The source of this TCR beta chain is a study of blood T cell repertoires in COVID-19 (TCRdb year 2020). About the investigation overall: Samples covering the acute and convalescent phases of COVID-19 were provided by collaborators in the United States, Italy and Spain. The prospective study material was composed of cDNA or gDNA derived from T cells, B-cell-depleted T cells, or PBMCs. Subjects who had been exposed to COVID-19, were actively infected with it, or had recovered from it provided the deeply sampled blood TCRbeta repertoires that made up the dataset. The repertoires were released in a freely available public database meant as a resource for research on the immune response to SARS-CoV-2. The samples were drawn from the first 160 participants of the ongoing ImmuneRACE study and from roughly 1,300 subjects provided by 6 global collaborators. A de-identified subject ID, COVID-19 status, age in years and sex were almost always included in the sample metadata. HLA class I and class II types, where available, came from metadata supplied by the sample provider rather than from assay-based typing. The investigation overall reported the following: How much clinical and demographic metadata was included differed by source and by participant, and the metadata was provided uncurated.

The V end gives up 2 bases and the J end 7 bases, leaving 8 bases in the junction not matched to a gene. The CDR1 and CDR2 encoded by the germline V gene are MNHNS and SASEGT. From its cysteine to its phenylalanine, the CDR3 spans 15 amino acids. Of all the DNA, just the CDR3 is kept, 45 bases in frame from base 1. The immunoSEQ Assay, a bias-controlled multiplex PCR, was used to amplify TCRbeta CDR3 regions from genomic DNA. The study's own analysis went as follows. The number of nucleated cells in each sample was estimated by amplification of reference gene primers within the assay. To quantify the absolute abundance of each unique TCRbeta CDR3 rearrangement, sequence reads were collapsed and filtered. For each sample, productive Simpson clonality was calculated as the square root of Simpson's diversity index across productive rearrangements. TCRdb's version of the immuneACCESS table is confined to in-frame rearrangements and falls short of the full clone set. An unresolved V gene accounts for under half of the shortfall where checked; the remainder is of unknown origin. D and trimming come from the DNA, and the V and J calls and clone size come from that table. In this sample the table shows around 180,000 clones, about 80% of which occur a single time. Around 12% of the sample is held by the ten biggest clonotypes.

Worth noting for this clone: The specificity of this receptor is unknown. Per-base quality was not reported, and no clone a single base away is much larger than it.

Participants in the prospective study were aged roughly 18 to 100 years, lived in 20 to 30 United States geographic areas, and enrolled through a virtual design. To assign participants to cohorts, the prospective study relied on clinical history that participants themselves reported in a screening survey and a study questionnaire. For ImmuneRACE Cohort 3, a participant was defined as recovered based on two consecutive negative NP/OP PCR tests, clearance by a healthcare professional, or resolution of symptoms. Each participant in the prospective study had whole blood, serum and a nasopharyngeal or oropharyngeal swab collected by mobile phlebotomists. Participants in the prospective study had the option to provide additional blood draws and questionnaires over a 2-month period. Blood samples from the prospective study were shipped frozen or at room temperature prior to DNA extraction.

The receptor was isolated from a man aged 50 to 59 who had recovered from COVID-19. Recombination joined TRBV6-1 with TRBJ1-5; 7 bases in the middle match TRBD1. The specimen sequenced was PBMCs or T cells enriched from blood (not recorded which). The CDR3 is CASSESIRGRQPQHF. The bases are TGTGCCAGCAGTGAAAGTATAAGGGGGCGCCAGCCCCAGCATTTT.